The 23 T cell receptor beta chains below were found in one sample sequenced in a study of patients and donors after allogeneic stem cell transplantation. Via MiXCR, TCRdb re-called the RT-PCR reads, giving one row per CDR3 protein. The sample has some 880,000 distinct CDR3 sequences; 15% to 20% are singletons. Material: blood, either unsorted or a sorted T cell fraction (not recorded which). All receptors come from a human donor who was either an allogeneic HSCT recipient or a stem cell or donor lymphocyte infusion donor (not recorded which). It is not recorded whose cells these are; they may come from a transplant donor.

This clonotype was seen a few times. V gene TRBV12-3 or TRBV12-4 combines with J gene TRBJ2-5; D gene uncertain. Trimming left V 5 bases short and J 5 bases short, with 15 bases between. This CDR3 is 14 amino acids long. CDR3 in amino acids: CASSRGSPRETQYF. The DNA of the CDR3 is TGTGCCAGCAGTCGAGGCTCCCCACGGGAGACCCAGTACTTC.

The chain recombines TRBV29-1 with TRBJ1-5; D call uncertain. The V end was cut by 6 bases, the J end by 0 bases, with 9 bases between. CDR1 is SQVTM and CDR2 is ANQGSEA in the germline V gene. There are 13 residues in the CDR3. DNA of the CDR3: TGCAGCGTACGCATTTATAGCAATCAGCCCCAGCATTTT. It encodes CSVRIYSNQPQHF.

The rearrangement links TRBV3-1 to TRBJ2-2; 9 bases are a match to TRBD2. There are 18 residues in the CDR3. With 4 bases clipped from V and 7 bases from J, the junction kept 16 bases outside the gene matches. CDR1 LGHDT and CDR2 YNNKEL come from the germline V gene (reference sequence). CDR3 sequence (DNA): TGTGCCAGCAGCCCAGGCGGGACTAGCAGACACCTGGGCGGGGAGCTGTTTTTT. Translation gives CASSPGGTSRHLGGELFF.

This clonotype showed up just a few times. This chain joins TRBV12-3 or TRBV12-4 and TRBJ1-3, with 7 bases fitting TRBD1. Trimming at V came to 6 bases and at J to 2 bases, leaving 4 bases not matched to a gene. The CDR3 totals 14 residues. In DNA, the CDR3 is TGTGCCAGCAGAGGAGACAGGGCTGGAAACACCATATATTTT. Translated: CASRGDRAGNTIYF.

This clonotype was detected ten times or more. The J gene is TRBJ1-1, the V gene TRBV9; a weak D match, TRBD1 (5 bases). CDR3 length: 14 amino acids. CDR1 and CDR2 (germline): SGDLS, YYNGEE. The V gene lost 0 bases and the J gene lost 1 base, with 7 bases spanning the gap. CDR3 loop: CASSVAGGNTEAFF. In DNA form, the CDR3 reads TGTGCCAGCAGCGTAGCTGGGGGGAACACTGAAGCTTTCTTT.

This clonotype was picked up a small number of times. The J gene is TRBJ1-1, the V gene TRBV5-6; D not certain. V shed 6 bases and J shed 0 bases, with 15 bases lying between them. The germline V gene has CDR1 SGHDT and CDR2 YYEEEE. CDR3 length: 15 residues. The CDR3 DNA is TGTGCCAGCAACATGATTAGGAGGGTGAACACTGAAGCTTTCTTT. This codes for CASNMIRRVNTEAFF.

This clonotype was picked up a small number of times. CDR3: CASSLFPAQYF. The CDR3 DNA reads TGTGCCAGCAGCTTATTTCCCGCTCAGTATTTT. The chain combines TRBV7-9 with TRBJ2-3; D uncertain. Germline CDR1 SEHNR, CDR2 FQNEAQ (reference sequence). The length of the CDR3 is 11 residues. Between the trimmed V and J ends, which lost 2 bases and 12 bases, there was a span of 9 bases. The variable domain in full, completed from reference TRBV7-9 and TRBJ2-3, reads DTGVSQNPRHKITKRGQNVTFRCDPISEHNRLYWYRQTLGQGPEFLTYFQNEAQLEKSRLLSDRFSAERPKGSFSTLEIQRTEQGDSAMYLCASSLFPAQYFGPGTRLTVL.

The chain links TRBV7-9 to TRBJ2-1; unclear D gene. Trimming removed 4 bases from V and 7 bases from J, with 17 bases in between. The CDR3 is made up of 15 amino acids. CDR1 and CDR2 from the germline V gene are SEHNR and FQNEAQ (reference sequence). CDR3 amino acids: CASSSYMNGWNEQFF. The CDR3 bases are TGTGCCAGCAGCTCATACATGAATGGATGGAATGAGCAGTTCTTC. Supplemented by reference TRBV7-9 and TRBJ2-1, the full variable domain reads DTGVSQNPRHKITKRGQNVTFRCDPISEHNRLYWYRQTLGQGPEFLTYFQNEAQLEKSRLLSDRFSAERPKGSFSTLEIQRTEQGDSAMYLCASSSYMNGWNEQFFGPGTRLTVL.

The chain is built from TRBV4-1 and TRBJ1-2, with D uncertain. Trimming removed 0 bases at V and 4 bases at J, with 9 bases between. Germline V lookup: CDR1 MGHRA, CDR2 YSYEKL. There are 14 residues in the CDR3. In DNA form, the CDR3 reads TGCGCCAGCAGCCAAGACGACGGTATCTATGGCTACACCTTC. The encoded protein is CASSQDDGIYGYTF.

The rearrangement links TRBV3-1 to TRBJ2-7; possible D gene TRBD1, 5 bases. This CDR3 has 15 amino acids. V gave up 0 bases and J gave up 1 base, with 10 bases separating them. CDR1 LGHDT and CDR2 YNNKEL come from the germline V gene (reference sequence). The CDR3 coding sequence is TGTGCCAGCAGCCAAGATCCCGGACAATCCTACGAGCAGTACTTC. It translates to CASSQDPGQSYEQYF.

The chain combines TRBV2 with TRBJ2-2, with TRBD2 matching 8 bases. J gave up 11 bases and V 0 bases, and 2 bases lay outside the gene matches. Germline V gene sequence: CDR1 SNHLY, CDR2 FYNNEI. The CDR3 has 13 amino acids. CDR3 nucleotide sequence: TGTGCCAGCAGTGAAGCGCGGGGGGTCGAGCTGTTTTTT. Its protein is CASSEARGVELFF. Complete variable domain (other parts from reference TRBV2 and TRBJ2-2): EPEVTQTPSHQVTQMGQEVILRCVPISNHLYFYWYRQILGQKVEFLVSFYNNEISEKSEIFDDQFSVERPDGSNFTLKIRSTKLEDSAMYFCASSEARGVELFFGEGSRLTVL.

Many counts were recorded for this clonotype. The chain recombines TRBV7-9 with TRBJ2-7; 7 bases are shared with TRBD1. The V gene's germline CDR1 is SEHNR and CDR2 FQNEAQ (reference sequence). V was clipped by 1 base and J by 7 bases; unmatched bases: 7. This CDR3 is built from 14 residues. CDR3 in amino acids: CASSLGGGAEEQYF. The CDR3 DNA follows: TGTGCCAGCAGCTTAGGAGGGGGCGCAGAAGAGCAGTACTTC.

This clonotype has a handful of counts. This chain links TRBV4-1 with TRBJ1-2, with D perhaps matching TRBD1 (5 bases). The CDR3 sequence is 13 residues long. V lost 7 bases, J lost 4 bases, and 13 bases lay in between. CDR1 is MGHRA, CDR2 YSYEKL, per germline. DNA for the CDR3: TGCGCCAGCACCCGACCAGGGTTCTATGGCTACACCTTC. It encodes CASTRPGFYGYTF.

This clonotype has ten or more counts. This chain links TRBV3-1 with TRBJ2-2; D call uncertain. Germline values: CDR1 LGHDT, CDR2 YNNKEL (reference sequence). The CDR3 length is 16 residues. V was shortened by 5 bases and J by 6 bases, with 19 bases between the two germline ends. CDR3 sequence reads: CASSATLEYTAGELFF. For the CDR3, the DNA is TGTGCCAGCAGCGCCACCCTTGAGTATACCGCCGGGGAGCTGTTTTTT.

Only a few counts were recorded for this clonotype. This chain uses TRBV24-1 with TRBJ2-2; 12 nucleotides agree with TRBD1. Germline loops: CDR1 KGHDR, CDR2 SFDVKD. Trimming removed 7 bases from V and 1 base from J; junction bases left unmatched: 6. This CDR3 region has 17 residues. CDR3 bases: TGTGCCACCAGGGGGGACAGGGGGCGCCGGAACACCGGGGAGCTGTTTTTT. It encodes CATRGDRGRRNTGELFF.

This clonotype has more than one count but fewer than ten. The J gene is TRBJ2-1, the V gene TRBV7-3; maybe TRBD2 (6 bases). Germline values: CDR1 SGHTA, CDR2 FQGTGA. V was shortened by 4 bases and J by 12 bases, with 10 bases between the two germline ends. CDR3 length: 11 amino acids. This chain's CDR3 is CASSSGVGQFF. DNA of the CDR3: TGTGCCAGCAGCTCGGGGGTGGGGCAGTTCTTC.

V gene TRBV30 combines with J gene TRBJ2-7, with TRBD2 identical over 7 bases. Germline CDR1 is GTSNPN and CDR2 is SVGIG (reference sequence). The CDR3 spans 15 residues. V was pared by 0 bases and J by 0 bases, with 5 bases of the junction left unmatched. The CDR3 nucleotides read TGTGCCTGGAGTGTAGGCGGGAGCAACTCCTACGAGCAGTACTTC. Amino acid sequence: CAWSVGGSNSYEQYF. The variable domain in full, with the rest retrieved from reference TRBV30 and TRBJ2-7, is SQTIHQWPATLVQPVGSPLSLECTVEGTSNPNLYWYRQAAGRGLQLLFYSVGIGQISSEVPQNLSASRPQDRQFILSSKKLLLSDSGFYLCAWSVGGSNSYEQYFGPGTRLTVT.

The chain is built from TRBV20-1 and TRBJ1-2, with 7 bases fitting TRBD1. The CDR3 length is 14 residues. Germline V lookup: CDR1 DFQATT, CDR2 SNEGSKA (reference sequence). V shed 3 bases, J shed 6 bases, and the junction held 10 bases outside the gene matches. CDR3 DNA sequence: TGCAGTGCTAGGACCGACAGGGAGGCCGATGGCTACACCTTC. Amino acids: CSARTDREADGYTF.

This clonotype came up a few times. CDR3 DNA: TGTGCCAGCAGTTTAAACTCGCGGGTCAGCACAGATACGCAGTATTTT. It codes for CASSLNSRVSTDTQYF. This chain links TRBV7-9 with TRBJ2-3, with D possibly being TRBD2 (5 bases). Trimming shortened V by 6 bases and J by 0 bases, and 16 bases separated the two germline ends. The CDR3 is made up of 16 amino acids. Germline V CDR1 and CDR2: SEHNR, FQNEAQ (reference sequence).

The chain combines TRBV5-1 with TRBJ2-3, with TRBD2 as a possible D gene (6 bases). CDR1 SGHRS and CDR2 YFSETQ come from the germline V gene. V gave up 9 bases and J gave up 1 base, with 12 bases separating them. The CDR3 consists of 13 residues. CDR3 DNA sequence: TGCGCCACCACCCCGGGGGGCACAGATACGCAGTATTTT. Protein product: CATTPGGTDTQYF. Variable domain in full (rest from reference TRBV5-1 and TRBJ2-3): KAGVTQTPRYLIKTRGQQVTLSCSPISGHRSVSWYQQTPGQGLQFLFEYFSETQRNKGNFPGRFSGRQFSNSRSEMNVSTLELGDSALYLCATTPGGTDTQYFGPGTRLTVL.

The chain is built from TRBV5-1 and TRBJ2-1; 8 nucleotides match TRBD2. Germline assignment: CDR1 SGHRS and CDR2 YFSETQ. J lost 3 bases, V lost 3 bases, and 8 bases had no gene match. CDR3 length equals 16 residues. In DNA, the CDR3 is TGCGCCAGCAGCTCCGAACCGGGACTAGACTACAATGAGCAGTTCTTC. Amino acid sequence: CASSSEPGLDYNEQFF. Variable domain in full (rest from reference TRBV5-1 and TRBJ2-1): KAGVTQTPRYLIKTRGQQVTLSCSPISGHRSVSWYQQTPGQGLQFLFEYFSETQRNKGNFPGRFSGRQFSNSRSEMNVSTLELGDSALYLCASSSEPGLDYNEQFFGPGTRLTVL.

The chain employs TRBV6-2 or TRBV6-3 and TRBJ2-7; no definite D call. The V gene lost 5 bases and the J gene lost 4 bases, with 12 bases spanning the gap. Germline V gives CDR1 MNHEY, CDR2 SVGEGT. The CDR3 consists of 13 residues. Written as DNA, the CDR3 is TGTGCCAGCAGTAGGCCGCACAATTACGAGCAGTACTTC. Translation: CASSRPHNYEQYF.

The chain recombines TRBV20-1 with TRBJ1-1; D is ambiguous. This CDR3 comprises 10 residues. V was cut by 8 bases and J by 2 bases, with 6 bases left in between. CDR1 is DFQATT, CDR2 SNEGSKA, per germline (reference sequence). This chain's CDR3 is CSTPNTEAFF. The CDR3 DNA reads TGCAGTACCCCCAACACTGAAGCTTTCTTT.